Below are 11 T cell receptor beta chains sequenced from a single sample in a study of T cell responses to AZD1222 COVID-19 vaccine. This table comes from immunoSEQ multiplex PCR, and its TCRdb copy is limited to in-frame clones, with some not included. The data hold around 100,000 clones, with 89% observed a single time. Sequenced here: peripheral blood, sampled on day 0 of AZD1222 vaccination. The receptors stem from an adult in good health.

The chain recombines TRBV4-1 with TRBJ1-5; D not resolved. Germline lookup yields CDR1 MGHRA and CDR2 YSYEKL. This CDR3 is 14 amino acids long. V was pared by 2 bases and J by 3 bases, with 8 bases between. The CDR3 nucleotides read TGCGCCAGCAGCCAATTGGGGTACAATCAGCCCCAGCATTTT. It yields the protein CASSQLGYNQPQHF.

This clone was counted a few times. This chain links TRBV5-6 with TRBJ2-3; no firm D call. The length of the CDR3 is 17 residues. V dropped 0 bases and J dropped 0 bases, with 14 bases sitting between them. Germline-derived CDR1 and CDR2 are SGHDT and YYEEEE. CDR3 DNA: TGTGCCAGCAGCTTGGTTACGGGCTATCCTAGCACAGATACGCAGTATTTT. Residues: CASSLVTGYPSTDTQYF.

This clone was seen a single time. V usage is TRBV7-3 and J usage is TRBJ1-1, with D perhaps matching TRBD1 (5 bases). V was shortened by 5 bases and J by 4 bases, with 14 bases between the two germline ends. CDR1 SGHTA and CDR2 FQGTGA come from the germline V gene. The CDR3 contains 14 residues. CDR3 in DNA: TGTGCCAGCAGCCTGGGCGGGGACGGCACTGAAGCTTTCTTT. Its protein is CASSLGGDGTEAFF. The full variable domain, with the rest looked up from reference TRBV7-3 and TRBJ1-1, is GAGVSQTPSNKVTEKGKYVELRCDPISGHTALYWYRQSLGQGPEFLIYFQGTGAADDSGLPNDRFFAVRPEGSVSTLKIQRTERGDSAVYLCASSLGGDGTEAFFGQGTRLTVV.

V gene TRBV5-1 combines with J gene TRBJ1-5; D remains unclear. Per the germline V gene, CDR1 is SGHRS and CDR2 is YFSETQ. The CDR3 is 13 amino acids. Trimming took 1 base from V and 4 from J, leaving 6 bases between them. CDR3 in amino acids: CASSLSGNQPQHF. The CDR3, as DNA: TGCGCCAGCAGCTTGTCGGGGAATCAGCCCCAGCATTTT.

The chain uses TRBV9 and TRBJ2-1; D gene ambiguous. Germline CDR1 SGDLS, CDR2 YYNGEE. CDR3 length: 12 residues. The germline V and J ends were trimmed by 0 bases and 7 bases, with 5 bases remaining between them. The chain's CDR3 is CASSVGENEQFF. CDR3 nucleotides: TGTGCCAGCAGCGTAGGGGAAAATGAGCAGTTCTTC.

V usage is TRBV6-5 and J usage is TRBJ1-2; D uncertain. Per germline, CDR1 MNHEY and CDR2 SVGAGI. This CDR3 is 13 amino acids long. With 5 bases removed from V and 2 bases from J, the gap between germline ends came to 9 bases. CDR3 protein: CASSPGQNYGYTF. CDR3 nucleotides: TGTGCCAGCAGTCCCGGGCAAAACTATGGCTACACCTTC.

The gene calls are TRBV19 and TRBJ1-4; D not certain. The germline CDR1 and CDR2 sequences are LNHDA and SQIVND (reference sequence). The CDR3 has 13 amino acids. The germline V and J ends were trimmed by 5 bases and 0 bases, with 4 bases remaining between them. CDR3 nucleotide sequence: TGTGCCAGTAGTGACGCAACTAATGAAAAACTGTTTTTT. This gives the protein CASSDATNEKLFF.

The rearrangement joins TRBV19 to TRBJ1-5; D remains ambiguous. The V gene's germline CDR1 is LNHDA and CDR2 SQIVND (reference sequence). Trimming took off 5 bases at V and 0 bases at J, with 11 bases between the two ends. This CDR3 has 15 residues. The CDR3 bases are TGTGCCAGTAGTTGGGAGGGTAGTAGCAATCAGCCCCAGCATTTT. As protein: CASSWEGSSNQPQHF.

The V gene is TRBV5-1, the J gene TRBJ2-7, with 8 nucleotides matching TRBD1. Germline CDR1 and CDR2: SGHRS and YFSETQ. V shed 4 bases, J shed 0 bases, and the junction held 3 bases outside the gene matches. The CDR3 has 14 residues. CDR3 loop: CASSRTGGSYEQYF. The CDR3 bases are TGCGCCAGCAGCAGAACAGGGGGCTCCTACGAGCAGTACTTC.

The gene calls are TRBV5-1 and TRBJ1-2; tentative D call: TRBD1 (5 bases). With 1 base removed from V and 4 bases from J, the gap between germline ends came to 11 bases. Germline assignment: CDR1 SGHRS and CDR2 YFSETQ. The CDR3 extends over 14 amino acids. The CDR3 reads CASSLQGTGYGYTF. As DNA, the CDR3 is TGCGCCAGCAGCTTGCAGGGTACGGGCTATGGCTACACCTTC.

The rearrangement uses TRBV28 and TRBJ1-1, with D tentatively TRBD1 (5 bases). In germline, CDR1 is MDHEN, CDR2 SYDVKM. The CDR3 consists of 15 residues. Between the trimmed V and J ends, which lost 5 bases and 6 bases, there was a span of 19 bases. CDR3 bases: TGTGCCAGCAGTCCAAGGGACCCAGGTATCGCTGAAGCTTTCTTT. This translates into CASSPRDPGIAEAFF.